The 10 T cell receptor beta chains presented below share a single source sample, sequenced in a study of identical twins. Using its own MiXCR run on the 5' RACE reads, TCRdb lists one record per CDR3 protein. The data show under 300,000 distinct CDR3 sequences, about 12% seen once. This same sample was also part of a study on yellow fever vaccine responses in identical twins.

The sample taken for sequencing was memory (CD45RO+) T cells sorted from blood. These receptors were taken from a woman under 30 in good health.

This clonotype showed up just a few times. The V call is TRBV7-2, the J call TRBJ2-2; TRBD2 agrees at 7 bases. Germline V lookup: CDR1 SGHTA, CDR2 FQGNSA. This CDR3 contains 17 residues. The junction had 9 bases not matched to a gene; V was cut back by 5 bases and J by 0 bases. The CDR3 loop reads CASSLPAGSANTGELFF. The DNA of the CDR3 is TGTGCCAGCAGCCTCCCAGCGGGGTCTGCGAACACCGGGGAGCTGTTTTTT.

This clonotype was detected only a few times. J is TRBJ2-1 and V is TRBV20-1; 8 nucleotides agree with TRBD2. The germline gives CDR1 DFQATT, CDR2 SNEGSKA (reference sequence). V trimming: 5 bases; J trimming: 4 bases; junction bases outside the gene matches: 13. The CDR3 totals 16 residues. CDR3: CSAQTSSGRNYNEQFF. CDR3 nucleotides: TGCAGTGCTCAGACTTCCAGCGGGAGAAATTACAATGAGCAGTTCTTC.

This clonotype has more than one count but fewer than ten. The rearrangement joins TRBV29-1 to TRBJ2-7; unclear D gene. Germline CDR1 is SQVTM and CDR2 is ANQGSEA. The CDR3 covers 12 residues. V shed 7 bases and J shed 2 bases, with 12 bases lying between them. CDR3 sequence reads: CSASGGAYEQYF. The DNA for the CDR3 is TGCAGCGCATCGGGTGGAGCCTACGAGCAGTACTTC.

The rearrangement links TRBV10-3 to TRBJ2-3; D is undetermined. Germline CDR1 and CDR2: ENHRY and SYGVKD. CDR3 length: 13 residues. V shed 10 bases and J shed 6 bases, with 17 bases lying between them. CDR3 bases: TGTGCCAAGACGACCCGGATTGGGGATACGCAGTATTTT. It translates to CAKTTRIGDTQYF.

This clonotype was detected only a few times. V usage is TRBV20-1 and J usage is TRBJ2-1; 10 bases are a match to TRBD2. The trim removed 0 bases at V and 1 base at J, leaving 6 bases unmatched. The CDR3 has 17 amino acids. CDR1 and CDR2 (germline): DFQATT, SNEGSKA (reference sequence). CDR3 residues: CSARDLRAGGSYNEQFF. CDR3 nucleotide sequence: TGCAGTGCTAGAGATCTAAGAGCGGGAGGGTCCTACAATGAGCAGTTCTTC.

The chain joins TRBV4-3 to TRBJ2-1; 9 nucleotides line up with TRBD1. The CDR3 is made up of 15 amino acids. V dropped 1 base and J dropped 5; count of bases not matched to a gene: 3. From germline, CDR1 is LGHNA and CDR2 YSLEER. The CDR3 is CASSQAGTGHNEQFF. The CDR3 DNA follows: TGCGCCAGCAGCCAAGCCGGGACAGGGCACAATGAGCAGTTCTTC.

Many counts were recorded for this clonotype. The chain links TRBV27 to TRBJ2-3, with D tentatively TRBD2 (6 bases). V was clipped by 6 bases and J by 8 bases, with 18 bases between them. Per germline, CDR1 MNHEY and CDR2 SMNVEV (reference sequence). This CDR3 is 14 amino acids long. CDR3 in amino acids: CASRGGLGVGTQYF. The CDR3 DNA reads TGTGCCAGCAGGGGGGGACTCGGTGTGGGTACGCAGTATTTT.

This clonotype was seen repeatedly, ten times or more. This chain links TRBV4-2 with TRBJ2-7, with D perhaps TRBD1 (7 bases). This CDR3 region has 15 residues. Germline CDR1 is LGHNA and CDR2 is YNFKEQ. V gave up 1 base and J gave up 3 bases, with 13 bases separating them. CDR3 sequence (DNA): TGTGCCAGCAGCCAAGGCAGGGGGGAAGACTACGAGCAGTACTTC. As protein: CASSQGRGEDYEQYF.

The chain joins TRBV7-2 to TRBJ2-7; TRBD2 is a possible D gene (6 bases). The V gene lost 6 bases and the J gene lost 4 bases, with 16 bases spanning the gap. Germline V lookup: CDR1 SGHTA, CDR2 FQGNSA. The CDR3 has 14 residues. In DNA form, the CDR3 reads TGTGCCAGCAGTGGAAACAGCGGGCCGTACGAGCAGTACTTC. Translating gives CASSGNSGPYEQYF.

This clonotype showed up just a few times. V gene TRBV11-2 combines with J gene TRBJ2-5, with 8 bases lining up with TRBD2. V shed 4 bases and J 4 bases; nucleotides not matched to a gene: 5. Germline V CDR1 and CDR2: SGHAT, FQNNGV. The CDR3 has 14 amino acids. The chain's CDR3 is CASSSHRGGETQYF. Written as DNA, the CDR3 is TGTGCCAGCAGCTCTCACCGGGGGGGAGAGACCCAGTACTTC.